This T cell receptor beta chain was identified in a study of T cells after yellow fever vaccination. TCRdb fed the 5' RACE reads into MiXCR, producing one record per CDR3 protein. The table has more than 65,000 distinct CDR3 sequences, about an eighth seen once. Broader study findings: Post-booster samples contained most primary-vaccination clones (approximately 96% CD4, approximately 88% CD8). Peaking faster, on day 5 versus 15, the secondary response was nonetheless weaker.

Germline values: CDR1 SQVTM, CDR2 ANQGSEA. V lost 4 bases to trimming and J lost 0 bases, with 6 bases between them. The CDR3 length is 12 residues. The TCR comes from a man younger than 30 who received the YFV17D yellow fever vaccine. The chain couples TRBV29-1 to TRBJ1-1; D perhaps matches TRBD1 (5 bases). This material consisted of CD8+ T cells not binding an NS4B(214-222) dextramer, sorted from PBMCs, taken 21 days after the first yellow fever vaccination. CDR3 loop: CSVGQLNTEAFF. The CDR3 DNA sequence: TGCAGCGTTGGACAGTTGAACACTGAAGCTTTCTTT.